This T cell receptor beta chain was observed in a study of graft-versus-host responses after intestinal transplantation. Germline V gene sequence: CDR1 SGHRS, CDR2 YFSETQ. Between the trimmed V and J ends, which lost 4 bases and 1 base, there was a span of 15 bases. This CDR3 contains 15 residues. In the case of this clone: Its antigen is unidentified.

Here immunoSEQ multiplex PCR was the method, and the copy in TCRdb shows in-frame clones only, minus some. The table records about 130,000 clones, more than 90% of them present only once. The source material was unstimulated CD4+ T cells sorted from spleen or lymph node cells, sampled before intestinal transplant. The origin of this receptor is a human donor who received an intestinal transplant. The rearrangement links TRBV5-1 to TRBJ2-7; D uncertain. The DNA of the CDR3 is TGCGCCAGCAGCCCTGCCCCCGGTCTTTCCTACGAGCAGTACTTC. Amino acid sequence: CASSPAPGLSYEQYF.